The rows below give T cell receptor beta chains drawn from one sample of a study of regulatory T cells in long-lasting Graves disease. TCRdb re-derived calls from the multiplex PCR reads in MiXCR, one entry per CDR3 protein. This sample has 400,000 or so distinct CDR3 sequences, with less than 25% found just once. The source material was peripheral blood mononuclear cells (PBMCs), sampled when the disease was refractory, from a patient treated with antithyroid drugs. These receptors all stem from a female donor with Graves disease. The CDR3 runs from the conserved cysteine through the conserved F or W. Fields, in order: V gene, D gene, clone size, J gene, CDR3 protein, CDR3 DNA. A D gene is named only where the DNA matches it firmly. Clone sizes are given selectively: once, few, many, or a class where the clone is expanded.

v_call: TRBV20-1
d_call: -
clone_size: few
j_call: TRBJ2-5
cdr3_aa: CSAAGSGRETQYF
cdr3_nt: TGCAGTGCCGCGGGTTCTGGTAGGGAGACCCAGTACTTC

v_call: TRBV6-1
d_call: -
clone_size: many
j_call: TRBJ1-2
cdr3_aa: CASSLSWGYTF
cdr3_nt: TGTGCCAGCAGCCTGTCCTGGGGCTACACCTTC

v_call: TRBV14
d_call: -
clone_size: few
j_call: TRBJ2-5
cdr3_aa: CASSQGFTMWSETQYF
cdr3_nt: TGTGCCAGCAGCCAAGGTTTCACAATGTGGAGCGAGACCCAGTACTTC

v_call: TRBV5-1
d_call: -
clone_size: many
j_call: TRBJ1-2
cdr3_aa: CASSLPDLLGGYTF
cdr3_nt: TGCGCCAGCAGCTTGCCTGACCTTCTTGGTGGCTACACCTTC

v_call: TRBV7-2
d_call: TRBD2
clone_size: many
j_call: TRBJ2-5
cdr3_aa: CASSLTSGVATQYF
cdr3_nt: TGTGCCAGCAGCTTAACTAGCGGGGTGGCGACCCAGTACTTC

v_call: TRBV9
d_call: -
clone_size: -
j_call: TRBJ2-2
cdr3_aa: CASSRWDGSVTGELFF
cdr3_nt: TGTGCCAGCAGCAGATGGGACGGGAGTGTTACCGGGGAGCTGTTTTTT

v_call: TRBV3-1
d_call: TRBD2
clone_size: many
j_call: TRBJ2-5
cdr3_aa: CASSPRTSSQETQYF
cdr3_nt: TGTGCCAGCAGCCCCCGGACTAGCAGCCAAGAGACCCAGTACTTC

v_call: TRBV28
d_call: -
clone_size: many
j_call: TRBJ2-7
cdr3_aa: CASSSRAPYEQYF
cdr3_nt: TGTGCCAGCAGTTCCCGAGCCCCCTACGAGCAGTACTTC

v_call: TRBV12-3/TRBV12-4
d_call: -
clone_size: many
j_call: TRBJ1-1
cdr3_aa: CASSSDMNTEAFF
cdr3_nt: TGTGCCAGCAGTTCAGATATGAACACTGAAGCTTTCTTT

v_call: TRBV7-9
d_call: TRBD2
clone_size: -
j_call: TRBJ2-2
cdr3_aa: CASSYRLAGEGGELFF
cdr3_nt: TGTGCCAGCAGCTACAGACTAGCGGGAGAGGGCGGGGAGCTGTTTTTT

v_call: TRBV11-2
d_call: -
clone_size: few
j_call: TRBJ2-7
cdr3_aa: CASSPWDNPNEQYF
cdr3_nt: TGTGCCAGCAGCCCGTGGGACAATCCGAACGAGCAGTACTTC

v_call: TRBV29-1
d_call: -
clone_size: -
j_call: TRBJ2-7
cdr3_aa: CSVGTNSYEQYF
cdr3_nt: TGCAGCGTTGGGACAAACTCCTACGAGCAGTACTTC

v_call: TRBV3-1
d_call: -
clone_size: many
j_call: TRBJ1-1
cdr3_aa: CASSQDVVAFF
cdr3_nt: TGTGCCAGCAGCCAAGATGTGGTGGCTTTCTTT

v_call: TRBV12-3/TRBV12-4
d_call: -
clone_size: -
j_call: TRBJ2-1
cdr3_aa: CASSFKVGEQFF
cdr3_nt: TGTGCCAGCAGTTTTAAGGTTGGTGAGCAGTTCTTC

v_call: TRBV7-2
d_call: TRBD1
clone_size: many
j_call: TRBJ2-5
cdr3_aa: CASSPTGKETQYF
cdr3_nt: TGTGCCAGCAGTCCGACAGGGAAAGAGACCCAGTACTTC

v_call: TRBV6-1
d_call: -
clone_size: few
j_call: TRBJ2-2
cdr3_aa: CAGTDNTGELFF
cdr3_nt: TGTGCCGGCACCGACAACACCGGGGAGCTGTTTTTT

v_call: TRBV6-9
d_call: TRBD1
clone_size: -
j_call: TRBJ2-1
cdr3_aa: CASSYPGTGGNEQFF
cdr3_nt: TGTGCCAGCAGTTATCCCGGGACAGGGGGCAATGAGCAGTTCTTC

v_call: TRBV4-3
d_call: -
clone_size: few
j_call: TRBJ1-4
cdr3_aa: CASSQDLAQPLFF
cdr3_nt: TGCGCCAGCAGCCAAGATCTCGCGCAGCCTCTGTTTTTT

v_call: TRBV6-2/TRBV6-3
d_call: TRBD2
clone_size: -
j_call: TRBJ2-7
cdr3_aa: CASNLLASGGEQYF
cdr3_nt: TGTGCCAGCAACCTACTAGCGTCTGGGGGCGAGCAGTACTTC

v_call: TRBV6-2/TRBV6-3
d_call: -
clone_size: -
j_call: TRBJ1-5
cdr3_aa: CASSYSRARDSGPQHF
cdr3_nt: TGTGCCAGCAGTTACTCGAGAGCCAGGGACTCAGGGCCCCAGCATTTT

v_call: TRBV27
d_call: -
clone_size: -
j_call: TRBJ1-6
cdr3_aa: CASSLSTTVPLHF
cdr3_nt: TGTGCCAGCAGTTTATCGACGACAGTTCCTCTCCACTTT

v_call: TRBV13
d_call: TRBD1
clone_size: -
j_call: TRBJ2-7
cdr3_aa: CASSLTAPGQGADAYEQYF
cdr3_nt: TGTGCCAGCAGCCTAACGGCGCCCGGACAGGGGGCAGACGCCTACGAGCAGTACTTC

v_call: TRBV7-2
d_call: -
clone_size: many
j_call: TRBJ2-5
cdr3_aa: CASSLGPTGSGQETQYF
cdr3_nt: TGTGCCAGCAGCTTAGGTCCCACTGGTAGCGGCCAAGAGACCCAGTACTTC

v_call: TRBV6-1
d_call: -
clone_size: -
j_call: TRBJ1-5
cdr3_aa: CASRLTDTQHF
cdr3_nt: TGTGCCAGCAGATTAACCGATACGCAGCATTTT

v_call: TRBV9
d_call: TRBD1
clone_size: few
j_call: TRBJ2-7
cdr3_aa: CASSTRQGESDEQYF
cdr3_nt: TGTGCCAGCAGCACGCGACAGGGGGAATCGGACGAGCAGTACTTC

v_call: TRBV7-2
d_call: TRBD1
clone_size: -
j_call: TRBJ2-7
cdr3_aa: CASSLFTGTVYEQYF
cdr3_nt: TGTGCCAGCAGCTTATTCACCGGGACAGTGTACGAGCAGTACTTC